Following are 11 T cell receptor beta chains from one sample sequenced in a study of CD8 T cells in Susac syndrome. The authors reverse transcribed roughly 0.5 to 1 ug RNA with random hexamers. TCRdb reprocessed the immunoSEQ multiplex PCR reads via MiXCR and lists one record per CDR3 protein. The table includes a few hundred thousand distinct CDR3 sequences, about 94% detected once. The sequenced sample was CD4+ T cells from PBMCs. All receptors come from a human donor with Susac syndrome.

The chain recombines TRBV5-1 with TRBJ2-5; D remains unclear. The CDR3 length is 16 residues. Trimming pared 4 bases from V and 1 base from J, leaving 17 bases between. Germline V gives CDR1 SGHRS, CDR2 YFSETQ. Here the CDR3 DNA reads TGCGCCAGCAGCCGCACCTCGTCGGTCCGCCAAGAGACCCAGTACTTC. Its protein is CASSRTSSVRQETQYF.

The gene calls are TRBV19 and TRBJ2-7; D is possibly TRBD1 or TRBD2 (6 bases each). CDR3 length equals 16 residues. CDR1 is LNHDA and CDR2 is SQIVND in the germline V gene (reference sequence). Trimming removed 6 bases from V and 0 bases from J, with 18 bases in between. The CDR3 DNA reads TGTGCCAGTAGCCGATATAAGGGGGGCAGCTCCTACGAGCAGTACTTC. Protein sequence: CASSRYKGGSSYEQYF.

The chain links TRBV9 to TRBJ2-7, with D perhaps matching TRBD2 (5 bases). CDR1 SGDLS and CDR2 YYNGEE come from the germline V gene. The CDR3 is made up of 14 amino acids. V lost 1 base and J 5 bases, leaving 13 bases between the germline ends. CDR3 DNA: TGTGCCAGCAGCGTATCTCCGGAGGCGGACGAGCAGTACTTC. Translation: CASSVSPEADEQYF.

The chain couples TRBV2 to TRBJ1-1; TRBD1 is a possible D gene (5 bases). Germline V lookup: CDR1 SNHLY, CDR2 FYNNEI. The CDR3 consists of 15 residues. Trimming shortened V by 6 bases and J by 6 bases, and 20 bases separated the two germline ends. This chain's CDR3 is CASRYDPGGDPEAFF. The CDR3 nucleotides are TGTGCCAGCAGGTACGACCCCGGAGGGGACCCTGAAGCTTTCTTT.

This sequence joins TRBV5-6 and TRBJ1-2, with D unclear. The V gene lost 0 bases and the J gene lost 6 bases, with 6 bases spanning the gap. This CDR3 comprises 12 residues. Germline V gene data show CDR1 as SGHDT and CDR2 as YYEEEE. The CDR3: CASSLEADGYTF. CDR3 sequence (DNA): TGTGCCAGCAGCTTGGAAGCAGATGGCTACACCTTC.

V usage is TRBV12-3 or TRBV12-4 and J usage is TRBJ1-4, with D possibly being TRBD1 (5 bases). V lost 5 bases to trimming and J lost 5 bases, with 18 bases between them. This CDR3 comprises 16 residues. The CDR3 spells CASSEIPGTPNEKLFF. The CDR3 DNA sequence: TGTGCCAGCAGTGAGATACCCGGGACTCCCAATGAAAAACTGTTTTTT.

The chain employs TRBV11-2 and TRBJ2-2; 10 bases map to TRBD2. The V and J ends lost 6 bases and 7 bases, in that order; junction bases with no gene match: 8. Germline V CDR1 and CDR2: SGHAT, FQNNGV. The CDR3 length is 15 residues. The CDR3 here is CASRRSGGAYGELFF. The CDR3 coding sequence is TGTGCCAGCAGGAGGAGCGGGGGGGCTTACGGGGAGCTGTTTTTT.

The CDR3: CATSRGNRGGQPQHF. Written as DNA, the CDR3 is TGTGCCACCAGCAGAGGTAACAGGGGCGGTCAGCCCCAGCATTTT. V is TRBV15 and J is TRBJ1-5; 7 nucleotides align to TRBD1. The CDR3 is 15 residues long. Germline V gene lookup returns CDR1 LNHNV and CDR2 YYDKDF (reference sequence). Unmatched junction bases numbered 6, after V lost 1 base and J lost 6 bases.

V is TRBV5-1 and J is TRBJ1-1; no definite D call. Trimming stripped 0 bases from V and 3 bases from J, with 6 bases between. Germline CDR1 and CDR2: SGHRS and YFSETQ. This CDR3 spans 13 amino acids. CDR3 sequence: CASSLDLDTEAFF. CDR3 DNA: TGCGCCAGCAGCTTGGACCTCGACACTGAAGCTTTCTTT.

CDR3 loop: CASSLASIFTDTQYF. In nucleotides, the CDR3 is TGTGCCAGCAGTTTAGCTAGCATTTTCACAGATACGCAGTATTTT. The chain is built from TRBV28 and TRBJ2-3, with D maybe TRBD2 (5 bases). Trimming cost V 2 bases and J 2 bases, with 11 bases left between them. Germline V gives CDR1 MDHEN, CDR2 SYDVKM. The CDR3 covers 15 residues.

V gene TRBV20-1 combines with J gene TRBJ1-6; a possible D gene is TRBD1 (6 bases). Germline V gene sequence: CDR1 DFQATT, CDR2 SNEGSKA (reference sequence). The V and J ends lost 1 base and 10 bases respectively, with 20 bases between them. This CDR3 is 16 amino acids long. CDR3 sequence reads: CSARGGRPEGDSPLHF. The CDR3 DNA sequence: TGCAGTGCTAGAGGAGGGAGACCGGAGGGGGACTCACCCCTCCACTTT.